These 12 T cell receptor beta chains originate from one sample sequenced in a study of OX40 agonist ivuxolimab in advanced cancers. The table came from immunoSEQ multiplex PCR; TCRdb's copy has only in-frame clones and leaves some out. The sample contains around 69,000 clones, roughly nine tenths of which appear only once. This sample comprised CD4+ or CD8+ T cells sorted from blood, obtained in a trial of the OX40 agonist ivuxolimab. All receptors derive from an adult with an advanced solid tumor such as melanoma, head and neck, liver or kidney cancer.

The V gene is TRBV5-5, the J gene TRBJ2-6; D remains ambiguous. The V gene's germline CDR1 is SGHKS and CDR2 YYEKEE (reference sequence). V dropped 5 bases and J dropped 4 bases, with 13 bases sitting between them. The CDR3 loop spans 15 amino acids. CDR3 coding DNA: TGTGCCAGCAGTTTGCTGTCCGCGGGGGCCAACGTCCTGACTTTC. This translates into CASSLLSAGANVLTF.

The V gene is TRBV5-1, the J gene TRBJ2-2, with no clear D. The V and J ends lost 0 bases and 1 base respectively, with 4 bases between them. The CDR3 runs to 14 residues. The germline gives CDR1 SGHRS, CDR2 YFSETQ. CDR3 nucleotides: TGCGCCAGCAGCTTGGATGGGAACACCGGGGAGCTGTTTTTT. Translated, it gives CASSLDGNTGELFF.

This clone occurred a few times. The chain joins TRBV10-3 to TRBJ1-5; no firm D call. Trimming shortened V by 11 bases and J by 7 bases, and 15 bases separated the two germline ends. Per germline, CDR1 ENHRY and CDR2 SYGVKD. There are 12 residues in the CDR3. The CDR3 coding sequence is TGTGCCGTGGGCTCAGAGGGACAGCCCCAGCATTTT. Protein: CAVGSEGQPQHF.

The CDR3 DNA follows: TGTGCCAGCAGCTTAGAAAGACAAGAGACCCAGTACTTC. It codes for CASSLERQETQYF. The genes are TRBV5-4 and TRBJ2-5, with D uncertain. The CDR3 loop spans 13 amino acids. CDR1 is SGHNT and CDR2 is YYREEE in the germline V gene (reference sequence). Trimming cost V 2 bases and J 2 bases, with 7 bases left between them.

The chain has TRBV14 and TRBJ2-3; D is possibly TRBD2 (6 bases). The V gene's germline CDR1 is SGHDN and CDR2 FVKESK. V shed 3 bases and J shed 2 bases, with 18 bases lying between them. This CDR3 is built from 17 residues. Written as DNA, the CDR3 is TGTGCCAGCAGCCAGAGAAGGGGAGGAGGGAACACAGATACGCAGTATTTT. It translates to CASSQRRGGGNTDTQYF.

The rearrangement uses TRBV11-3 and TRBJ2-1, with 14 bases identical to TRBD2. Germline V gene lookup returns CDR1 SGHNT and CDR2 YENEEA. CDR3 size: 16 residues. The V and J ends lost 6 bases and 2 bases, in that order; junction bases with no gene match: 3. Here the CDR3 reads CASSGTSGSAYNEQFF. CDR3 in DNA: TGTGCCAGCAGTGGGACTAGCGGGAGCGCCTACAATGAGCAGTTCTTC.

For the CDR3, the DNA is TGCAGCGTTGAATTCTACCGGGAGGTTGGAGAGACCCAGTACTTC. Translation gives CSVEFYREVGETQYF. The chain recombines TRBV29-1 with TRBJ2-5; 7 bases fit TRBD2. V shed 2 bases, J shed 4 bases, and the junction held 10 bases outside the gene matches. CDR1 SQVTM and CDR2 ANQGSEA come from the germline V gene. The CDR3 consists of 15 residues. Drawing the rest from reference TRBV29-1 and TRBJ2-5, the complete variable domain is SAVISQKPSRDICQRGTSLTIQCQVDSQVTMMFWYRQQPGQSLTLIATANQGSEATYESGFVIDKFPISRPNLTFSTLTVSNMSPEDSSIYLCSVEFYREVGETQYFGPGTRLLVL.

Points on this clone: Other DNA variants within this sample encode the same CDR3. The V gene is TRBV27, the J gene TRBJ2-1; tentatively, D is TRBD2 (6 bases). Germline V gene sequence: CDR1 MNHEY, CDR2 SMNVEV (reference sequence). This CDR3 comprises 14 residues. Trimming cost V 5 bases and J 5 bases, with 13 bases left between them. The CDR3 spells CASSVRDLDNEQFF. The CDR3 DNA reads TGTGCCAGCAGTGTACGGGACTTAGACAATGAGCAGTTCTTC.

This clone was picked up one time. V gene TRBV18 combines with J gene TRBJ1-2; D remains unclear. CDR1 and CDR2 (germline): KGHSH, LQKENI. Trimming took 0 bases from V and 7 from J, leaving 24 bases between them. The CDR3 totals 18 residues. The DNA of the CDR3 is TGTGCCAGCTCACCACCCGGAATCGGTAGACCCTTGTTGGGTGGCTACACCTTC. Residues: CASSPPGIGRPLLGGYTF.

The chain links TRBV5-6 to TRBJ1-5; D gene ambiguous. Per germline, CDR1 SGHDT and CDR2 YYEEEE. Trimming removed 2 bases from V and 3 bases from J, with 6 bases in between. This CDR3 spans 13 amino acids. CDR3 sequence (DNA): TGTGCCAGCAGCTTAGGGATCAATCAGCCCCAGCATTTT. This codes for CASSLGINQPQHF.

The V gene is TRBV7-3, the J gene TRBJ2-7, with D maybe TRBD1 (5 bases). The CDR3 loop spans 11 amino acids. V lost 5 bases to trimming and J lost 6 bases, with 8 bases between them. The germline V gene encodes CDR1 SGHTA and CDR2 FQGTGA. The CDR3 bases are TGTGCCAGCAGCAAGGACACCGAGCAGTACTTC. It translates to CASSKDTEQYF.

This clone was counted only a few times. The chain carries TRBV5-1 and TRBJ1-1, with a tentative D call TRBD1 (6 bases). Looked up from germline, CDR1 is SGHRS and CDR2 is YFSETQ. Trimming took 0 bases from V and 1 from J, leaving 13 bases between them. The CDR3 sequence is 16 residues long. The CDR3 DNA reads as TGCGCCAGCAGCTTGGCCCAGGGGCGGACGAACACTGAAGCTTTCTTT. This translates into CASSLAQGRTNTEAFF.